This TCR beta chain was retrieved from a study of blood T cell repertoires in COVID-19. Across the whole study: Sources were T cells, B-cell-depleted T cells, or PBMCs; the material itself was cDNA or gDNA.

Assay used: immunoSEQ multiplex PCR; TCRdb lists only in-frame clones, some missing. Here the sample spans about 87,000 clones, approximately 75% being singletons. The germline V gene has CDR1 SGHTA and CDR2 FQGNSA. The V end was cut by 1 base, the J end by 5 bases, with 6 bases between. The CDR3 is 12 amino acids. Sequencing used peripheral blood. The receptor was derived from a woman aged 45-65 years with acute or convalescent COVID-19. This rearrangement joins TRBV7-2 to TRBJ2-7; tentatively, D is TRBD2 (5 bases). Here the CDR3 reads CASSLGGHEQYF. DNA for the CDR3: TGTGCCAGCAGCTTAGGAGGGCACGAGCAGTACTTC.